This T cell receptor (beta chain) emerged from a study of control samples from healthy donors and cancer patients. This table comes from immunoSEQ multiplex PCR, and its TCRdb copy is limited to in-frame clones, with some not included. The table records 190,000 or so clones, around 93% of them present only once. Germline CDR1 LNHDA, CDR2 SQIVND (reference sequence). V trimming: 4 bases; J trimming: 4 bases; junction bases outside the gene matches: 13. The CDR3 loop spans 17 amino acids. The sequencing input was blood. This chain uses TRBV19 with TRBJ1-5; 7 bases agree with TRBD1. The TCR comes from a man aged 18 to 29 in good health. This CDR3 reads CASSRRGGGGNNQPQHF. The CDR3 DNA sequence: TGTGCCAGTAGTAGAAGGGGAGGGGGCGGTAATAATCAGCCCCAGCATTTT.